The 4 T cell receptor beta chains below were found in one sample sequenced in a study of neurological immune-mediated disorders (dated by TCRdb to about 2019). The library was made by 5' RACE. Sequenced using an Illumina HiSeq 2500. The public reads were run again by TCRdb, first through fastp at Q25 and then through MiXCR, and only productive beta chains were kept. Each entry is one CDR3 protein sequence, shown with its most common DNA and genes. For this sample there are 75,000 to 90,000 distinct CDR3 sequences; about 9.3% appear just once. Jointly, the top ten make up about 2% of the sample. The material sequenced was PBMCs. Receptor source: a man aged 35 to 55 in good health.

This clonotype appeared a few times. CDR3 sequence: CASSLMTGGTPTGELFF. In DNA, the CDR3 is TGTGCCAGCAGCCTCATGACAGGTGGAACCCCCACCGGGGAGCTGTTTTTT. The rearrangement uses TRBV7-6 and TRBJ2-2; D is perhaps TRBD1 (6 bases). Germline CDR1 and CDR2: SGHVS and FNYEAQ. V was trimmed by 5 bases and J by 4 bases, leaving 20 bases between them. The CDR3 totals 17 residues. The full variable domain, its missing parts supplied by reference TRBV7-6 and TRBJ2-2, is GAGVSQSPRYKVTKRGQDVALRCDPISGHVSLYWYRQALGQGPEFLTYFNYEAQQDKSGLPNDRFSAERPEGSISTLTIQRTEQRDSAMYRCASSLMTGGTPTGELFFGEGSRLTVL.

This clonotype occurred many times. The chain joins TRBV12-5 to TRBJ1-2; TRBD1 matches at 7 bases. J lost 4 bases, V lost 2 bases, and 7 bases had no gene match. Germline V CDR1 and CDR2: LGHNT, FRNRAP. The CDR3 consists of 15 residues. The CDR3 sequence: CASGLPPGQIYGYTF. In DNA form, the CDR3 reads TGTGCTAGTGGTTTGCCCCCGGGACAGATCTATGGCTACACCTTC.

This clonotype was found many times. The chain uses TRBV29-1 and TRBJ2-2; D is unclear. The CDR3 is 12 amino acids. The V end was cut by 8 bases, the J end by 0 bases, with 7 bases between. CDR1 and CDR2 (germline): SQVTM, ANQGSEA. This chain's CDR3 is CSIRSNTGELFF. The CDR3 nucleotides are TGCAGCATAAGATCGAACACCGGGGAGCTGTTTTTT.

On this clonotype itself: The DNA is omitted, as the CDR3 cannot be located on it reliably, and the CDR3 follows TCRdb's listing. The CDR3 region is CASSLVPGDEQYFGPGTGELFF. The V gene is TRBV5-1, the J gene TRBJ2-2; TRBD1 is the table's D call, not checked against the DNA. From its first to its last residue, the CDR3 has 22 amino acids. Germline CDR1 and CDR2: SGHRS and YFSETQ.